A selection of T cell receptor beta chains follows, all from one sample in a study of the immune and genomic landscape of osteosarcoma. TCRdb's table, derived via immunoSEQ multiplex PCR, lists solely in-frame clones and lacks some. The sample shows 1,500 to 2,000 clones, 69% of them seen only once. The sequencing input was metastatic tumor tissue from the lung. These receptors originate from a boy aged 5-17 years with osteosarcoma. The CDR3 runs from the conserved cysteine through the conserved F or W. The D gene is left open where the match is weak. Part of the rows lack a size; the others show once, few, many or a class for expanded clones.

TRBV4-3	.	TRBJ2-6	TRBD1	CASSQAGQGAGANVLTF	TGCGCCAGCAGCCAAGCGGGACAGGGGGCTGGGGCCAACGTCCTGACTTTC
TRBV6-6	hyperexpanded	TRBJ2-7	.	CASSFSWTHQSYEQYF	TGTGCCAGCAGTTTTTCCTGGACACATCAATCCTACGAGCAGTACTTC
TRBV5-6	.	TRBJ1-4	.	CASSLLATNEKLFF	TGTGCCAGCAGCTTGTTGGCAACTAATGAAAAACTGTTTTTT
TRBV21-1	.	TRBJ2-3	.	CASSDSTVMQDTQYF	TGTGCCAGCAGTGACAGTACAGTCATGCAAGATACGCAGTATTTT
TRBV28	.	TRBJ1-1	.	CASSEDYTEAFF	TGTGCCAGCAGTGAGGACTACACTGAAGCTTTCTTT
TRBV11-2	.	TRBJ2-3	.	CASSLDIYDANLRHTQYF	TGTGCCAGCAGCTTAGACATTTACGACGCAAATCTTCGGCATACGCAGTATTTT
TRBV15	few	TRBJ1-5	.	CATSRDNQPQHF	TGTGCCACCAGCAGAGATAATCAGCCCCAGCATTTT
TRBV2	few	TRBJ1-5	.	CASSEVDSNQPQHF	TGTGCCAGCAGTGAAGTTGATAGCAATCAGCCCCAGCATTTT
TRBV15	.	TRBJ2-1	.	CATSRTVGRYNEQFF	TGTGCCACCAGTCGGACAGTCGGTCGTTACAATGAGCAGTTCTTC
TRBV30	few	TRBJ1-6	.	CAWSVTGGNSPLHF	TGTGCCTGGAGTGTAACCGGGGGAAATTCACCCCTCCACTTT
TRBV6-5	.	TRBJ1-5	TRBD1	CASSYAGQSNQPQHF	TGTGCCAGCAGTTATGCGGGACAGAGCAATCAGCCCCAGCATTTT
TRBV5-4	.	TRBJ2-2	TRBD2	CASRTGLAGGNTGELFF	TGTGCCAGCAGAACCGGACTAGCGGGGGGAAACACCGGGGAGCTGTTTTTT
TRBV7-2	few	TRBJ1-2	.	CASRAGAEGYTF	TGTGCCAGCAGGGCGGGGGCGGAAGGCTACACCTTC
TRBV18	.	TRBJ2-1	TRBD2	CASSPGLAGGHEQFF	TGTGCCAGCTCACCAGGTTTAGCGGGAGGCCATGAGCAGTTCTTC
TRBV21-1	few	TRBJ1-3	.	CASNTPEGAKVSGNTIYF	TGTGCCAGCAACACCCCGGAGGGGGCCAAAGTCTCTGGAAACACCATATATTTT
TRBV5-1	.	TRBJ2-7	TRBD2	CASRGLADEQYF	TGCGCCAGCAGGGGACTAGCTGACGAGCAGTACTTC
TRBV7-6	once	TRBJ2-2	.	CASSPHPNNPTGELFF	TGTGCCAGCAGCCCCCATCCCAACAATCCAACCGGGGAGCTGTTTTTT
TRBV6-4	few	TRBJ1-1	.	CASSPSLQTEAFF	TGTGCCAGCAGCCCATCGCTCCAAACTGAAGCTTTCTTT
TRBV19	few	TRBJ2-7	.	CASSITDSYEQYF	TGTGCCAGTAGTATTACGGACTCCTACGAGCAGTACTTC
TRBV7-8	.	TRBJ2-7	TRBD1	CASSLGQGPSYEQYF	TGTGCCAGCAGCCTTGGACAGGGACCCTCCTACGAGCAGTACTTC
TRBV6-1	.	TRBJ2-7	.	CASSESGGIAYEQYF	TGTGCCAGCAGTGAATCCGGCGGTATAGCCTACGAGCAGTACTTC
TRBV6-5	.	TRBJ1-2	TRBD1	CASSPDRQEGYTF	TGTGCCAGCAGTCCGGACAGGCAGGAGGGCTACACCTTC
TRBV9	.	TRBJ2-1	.	CASSPGSRAFNEQFF	TGTGCCAGCAGCCCAGGGTCCCGGGCTTTCAATGAGCAGTTCTTC
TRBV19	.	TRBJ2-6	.	CASSVLQGFTSGANVLTF	TGTGCCAGTAGTGTACTACAGGGCTTCACCTCTGGGGCCAACGTCCTGACTTTC
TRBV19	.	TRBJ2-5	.	CASSIGGRRGEETQYF	TGTGCCAGTAGTATAGGGGGCAGGAGGGGTGAAGAGACCCAGTACTTC
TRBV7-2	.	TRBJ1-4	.	CASSRADSPRREKLFF	TGTGCCAGCAGCCGTGCCGACAGCCCTCGGCGGGAAAAACTGTTTTTT
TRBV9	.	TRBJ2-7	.	CASSAHHRGEQYF	TGTGCCAGCAGCGCCCACCACCGGGGGGAGCAGTACTTC
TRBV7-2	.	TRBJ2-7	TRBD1	CASSYLNRGSYEQYF	TGTGCCAGCAGCTACCTAAACAGGGGCTCCTACGAGCAGTACTTC
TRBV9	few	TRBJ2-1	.	CASSPRGGTTYNEQFF	TGTGCCAGCAGCCCCAGAGGGGGGACTACCTACAATGAGCAGTTCTTC
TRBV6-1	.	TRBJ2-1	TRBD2	CASSGGRYNEQFF	TGTGCCAGCAGCGGGGGGAGGTACAATGAGCAGTTCTTC
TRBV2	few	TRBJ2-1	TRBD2	CASMALAGGGEQFF	TGTGCCAGCATGGCGCTAGCGGGGGGAGGCGAGCAGTTCTTC
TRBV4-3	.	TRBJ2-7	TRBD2	CASRFSASGEIYEQYF	TGCGCCAGCAGATTCTCCGCTAGCGGGGAAATCTACGAGCAGTACTTC
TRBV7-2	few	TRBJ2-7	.	CASSGVRSSYEQYF	TGTGCCAGCTCGGGAGTCCGCAGCTCCTACGAGCAGTACTTC
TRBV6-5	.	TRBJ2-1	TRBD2	CASSPSGSSYNEQFF	TGTGCCAGCAGTCCTAGCGGGAGCTCCTACAATGAGCAGTTCTTC
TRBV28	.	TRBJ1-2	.	CASSLQGKGYTF	TGTGCCAGCAGTTTACAGGGAAAGGGCTACACCTTC